These 22 T cell receptor beta chains were sequenced from one sample in a study of T-cell memory formation after mild COVID-19 (dated by TCRdb to about 2021). Libraries were constructed by 5' RACE. The sample was run on an Illumina NovaSeq 6000. TCRdb applied fastp at Q25 and MiXCR to the public reads, then kept only in-frame beta chains. Identical CDR3 proteins give one entry, which carries the most common genes and DNA. This sample holds some 350,000 distinct CDR3 sequences; about 16% were observed only once. The ten most abundant clones make up around 24% of the sample. What was sequenced was PBMCs or a T cell subset sorted from them (not recorded which). The receptors originated from a man younger than 35 who had mild COVID-19 (a few samples of this study predate the infection). The sample titles of this study are shuffled in the database, so cell type and time point are left out; the donor was told from shared clones.

A few counts support this clonotype. CDR3 in amino acids: CASSLVSPRETQYF. The CDR3 coding sequence is TGCGCCAGCAGCTTGGTCAGCCCCAGAGAGACCCAGTACTTC. This chain connects TRBV5-1 to TRBJ2-5, with D unresolved. The CDR3 covers 14 residues. Germline lookup yields CDR1 SGHRS and CDR2 YFSETQ. Trimming left V 0 bases short and J 4 bases short, with 10 bases between.

In its sample, this clonotype was seen many times. This sequence joins TRBV7-2 and TRBJ2-1, with TRBD2 matching over 14 bases. Losses at the gene ends were 5 bases for V and 9 bases for J; bases not matched to a gene: 9. The CDR3 loop spans 16 amino acids. CDR1 is SGHTA, CDR2 FQGNSA, per germline. For the CDR3, the DNA is TGTGCCAGCAGCATGGGGACTAGCGGGGGCCTCCTTGAGCAGTTCTTC. Translated: CASSMGTSGGLLEQFF. Together with reference TRBV7-2 and TRBJ2-1, the CDR3 gives the full variable domain: GAGVSQSPSNKVTEKGKDVELRCDPISGHTALYWYRQSLGQGLEFLIYFQGNSAPDKSGLPSDRFSAERTGGSVSTLTIQRTQQEDSAVYLCASSMGTSGGLLEQFFGPGTRLTVL.

The rearrangement joins TRBV3-1 to TRBJ2-7; 7 bases fit TRBD1. The V segment lost 4 bases and the J segment 3 bases; nucleotides outside the gene matches: 3. There are 13 residues in the CDR3. Germline V gene sequence: CDR1 LGHDT, CDR2 YNNKEL (reference sequence). CDR3 region: CASSRAGGYEQYF. CDR3 nucleotide sequence: TGTGCCAGCAGCCGGGCAGGGGGCTACGAGCAGTACTTC.

This clonotype was seen only a few times. J is TRBJ2-3 and V is TRBV24-1; D gene unclear. Germline CDR1 reads KGHDR; CDR2 reads SFDVKD. V shed 4 bases and J shed 3 bases, with 10 bases lying between them. This CDR3 spans 14 amino acids. CDR3 coding DNA: TGTGCCACCAGTGACCCGACCCGTACAGATACGCAGTATTTT. It is translated as CATSDPTRTDTQYF.

This rearrangement joins TRBV2 to TRBJ2-7, with no clear D. The V end was cut by 3 bases, the J end by 3 bases, with 6 bases between. The CDR3 length is 12 residues. Per germline, CDR1 SNHLY and CDR2 FYNNEI. CDR3 in amino acids: CASSDGDYEQYF. Here the CDR3 DNA reads TGTGCCAGCAGTGATGGGGACTACGAGCAGTACTTC. Based on the CDR3 plus reference TRBV2 and TRBJ2-7, the full variable domain is EPEVTQTPSHQVTQMGQEVILRCVPISNHLYFYWYRQILGQKVEFLVSFYNNEISEKSEIFDDQFSVERPDGSNFTLKIRSTKLEDSAMYFCASSDGDYEQYFGPGTRLTVT.

This clonotype occurred once. The gene calls are TRBV4-3 and TRBJ1-1; tentative D call: TRBD1 (5 bases). The CDR3 extends over 14 amino acids. Per the germline V gene, CDR1 is LGHNA and CDR2 is YSLEER. Trimming stripped 2 bases from V and 0 bases from J, with 7 bases between. The CDR3 bases are TGCGCCAGCAGCCAACCGGACATGAACACTGAAGCTTTCTTT. This gives the protein CASSQPDMNTEAFF.

This clonotype was observed a handful of times. This chain joins TRBV12-3 or TRBV12-4 and TRBJ2-7, with TRBD1 matching 9 bases. V dropped 6 bases and J dropped 1; count of bases not matched to a gene: 4. The CDR3 runs to 14 residues. CDR3 in amino acids: CASRQTGGSYEQYF. CDR3 DNA sequence: TGTGCCAGCAGACAGACAGGGGGGTCCTACGAGCAGTACTTC.

This chain connects TRBV4-3 to TRBJ2-3; D ambiguous. This CDR3 region has 17 residues. Germline lookup yields CDR1 LGHNA and CDR2 YSLEER. Trimming removed 4 bases at V and 6 bases at J, with 23 bases between. The CDR3: CASSPGPKVFRSDTQYF. CDR3 coding DNA: TGCGCCAGCAGCCCAGGACCGAAAGTCTTTCGGTCGGATACGCAGTATTTT.

This clonotype was observed a few times. CDR3 region: CASSFAGAKETQYF. The CDR3 bases are TGTGCCAGCAGTTTTGCAGGGGCGAAGGAGACCCAGTACTTC. J is TRBJ2-5 and V is TRBV12-3 or TRBV12-4; D possibly corresponds to TRBD1 (6 bases). The CDR3 length is 14 residues. With 3 bases removed from V and 5 bases from J, the gap between germline ends came to 13 bases.

This clonotype was counted only a few times. The V call is TRBV5-1, the J call TRBJ2-2; D is ambiguous. CDR1 and CDR2 from the germline V gene are SGHRS and YFSETQ. Trimming removed 5 bases at V and 0 bases at J, with 14 bases between. This CDR3 has 16 residues. CDR3 nucleotides: TGCGCCAGCAGTTACGAGACTGCTACGAACACCGGGGAGCTGTTTTTT. Residues: CASSYETATNTGELFF.

This rearrangement joins TRBV12-5 to TRBJ1-2; D unclear. The ends were cut back, 0 bases at V and 6 bases at J, with 8 bases in the middle. CDR1 and CDR2 (germline): LGHNT, FRNRAP. The CDR3 is 13 residues long. The CDR3 nucleotides read TGTGCTAGTGGTTTGGTACTGGAGGATGGCTACACCTTC. Translated, it gives CASGLVLEDGYTF.

This clonotype was found a few times. This rearrangement joins TRBV4-2 to TRBJ2-1; 9 bases fit TRBD1. This CDR3 has 16 residues. Germline values: CDR1 LGHNA, CDR2 YNFKEQ. The ends lost 1 base at V and 6 bases at J; junction bases unmatched: 7. This CDR3 is CASSQAGQGLANEQFF. In DNA form, the CDR3 reads TGTGCCAGCAGCCAAGCCGGACAGGGGTTAGCCAATGAGCAGTTCTTC.

The rearrangement joins TRBV5-4 to TRBJ1-1; 8 bases align to TRBD1. V was clipped by 7 bases and J by 0 bases; unmatched bases: 8. Germline V gives CDR1 SGHNT, CDR2 YYREEE (reference sequence). The CDR3 sequence is 15 residues long. CDR3 sequence reads: CASATGATMNTEAFF. The CDR3 nucleotides read TGTGCCAGCGCGACAGGGGCCACTATGAACACTGAAGCTTTCTTT.

This clonotype has a handful of counts. This chain joins TRBV28 and TRBJ2-7, with 10 nucleotides matching TRBD1. The CDR3 consists of 13 residues. The ends lost 7 bases at V and 6 bases at J; junction bases unmatched: 6. Germline-derived CDR1 and CDR2 are MDHEN and SYDVKM. CDR3 bases: TGTGCCAGCATCTCAGGACAGGGGGGCGAGCAGTACGTC. Translating it yields CASISGQGGEQYV.

The chain employs TRBV28 and TRBJ2-7; 9 bases align to TRBD1. Looked up from germline, CDR1 is MDHEN and CDR2 is SYDVKM. The CDR3 is 15 amino acids. The V gene end was trimmed by 5 bases and the J gene end by 2 bases; junction bases not matched to a gene: 7. The CDR3 sequence: CASSPQQGAAYEQYV. In DNA, the CDR3 is TGTGCCAGCAGTCCGCAACAGGGGGCTGCCTACGAGCAGTACGTC.

This clonotype was counted between two and nine times. The rearrangement uses TRBV12-5 and TRBJ2-7, with 7 bases that match TRBD1. Trimming at V came to 5 bases and at J to 7 bases, leaving 8 bases not matched to a gene. Per germline, CDR1 LGHNT and CDR2 FRNRAP. This CDR3 has 13 residues. This CDR3 reads CASGDTQGREQYF. Here the CDR3 DNA reads TGTGCTAGTGGTGATACACAGGGGAGAGAGCAGTACTTC. Filled out from reference TRBV12-5 and TRBJ2-7, the complete variable domain reads DARVTQTPRHKVTEMGQEVTMRCQPILGHNTVFWYRQTMMQGLELLAYFRNRAPLDDSGMPKDRFSAEMPDATLATLKIQPSEPRDSAVYFCASGDTQGREQYFGPGTRLTVT.

The chain employs TRBV7-8 and TRBJ2-3, with TRBD2 matching 10 bases. V shed 4 bases, J shed 6 bases, and the junction held 16 bases outside the gene matches. The CDR3 has 18 amino acids. Germline-derived CDR1 and CDR2 are SGHVS and FQNEAQ. The CDR3 coding sequence is TGTGCCAGCAGCTCGCGGGCTAGCGGGGGCCCCGAGAAGGATACGCAGTATTTT. Translating it yields CASSSRASGGPEKDTQYF.

This clonotype has more than one count but fewer than ten. The gene calls are TRBV7-7 and TRBJ2-5; 7 bases are a match to TRBD2. CDR1 SSHAT and CDR2 FNYEAQ come from the germline V gene (reference sequence). This CDR3 spans 15 amino acids. Trimming at V came to 0 bases and at J to 2 bases, leaving 3 bases not matched to a gene. Here the CDR3 reads CASSLAAGVQETQYF. CDR3 bases: TGTGCCAGCAGCTTAGCTGCGGGGGTACAAGAGACCCAGTACTTC. Supplemented by reference TRBV7-7 and TRBJ2-5, the full variable domain reads GAGVSQSPRYKVTKRGQDVTLRCDPISSHATLYWYQQALGQGPEFLTYFNYEAQPDKSGLPSDRFSAERPEGSISTLTIQRTEQRDSAMYRCASSLAAGVQETQYFGPGTRLLVL.

This clonotype was seen a few times. V is TRBV7-3 and J is TRBJ2-3; TRBD2 matches 8 bases. V lost 3 bases and J lost 4; bases outside the gene matches: 6. CDR3 length: 15 residues. Germline V lookup: CDR1 SGHTA, CDR2 FQGTGA. The CDR3: CASSFSGGLADTQYF. The DNA for the CDR3 is TGTGCCAGCAGCTTTTCGGGGGGGCTGGCAGATACGCAGTATTTT. The full variable domain, rest sourced from reference TRBV7-3 and TRBJ2-3, is GAGVSQTPSNKVTEKGKYVELRCDPISGHTALYWYRQSLGQGPEFLIYFQGTGAADDSGLPNDRFFAVRPEGSVSTLKIQRTERGDSAVYLCASSFSGGLADTQYFGPGTRLTVL.

This chain joins TRBV12-3 or TRBV12-4 and TRBJ2-5, with TRBD2 as a possible D gene (6 bases). This CDR3 is 14 amino acids long. Trimming stripped 2 bases from V and 5 bases from J, with 12 bases between. In DNA form, the CDR3 reads TGTGCCAGCAGTTTACCCTCGGCGGGGGAGACCCAGTACTTC. It is translated as CASSLPSAGETQYF.

This clonotype was observed a few times. The rearrangement links TRBV10-3 to TRBJ2-7; D not certain. Germline V lookup: CDR1 ENHRY, CDR2 SYGVKD. V shed 0 bases and J shed 3 bases, with 12 bases lying between them. The CDR3 covers 15 residues. The CDR3 reads CAISESMGQSYEQYV. The CDR3 nucleotides read TGTGCCATCAGTGAGTCGATGGGTCAGAGCTACGAGCAGTACGTC.

The genes are TRBV29-1 and TRBJ1-2, with D perhaps TRBD1 (5 bases). CDR3 length equals 13 residues. Trimming took 6 bases from V and 4 from J, leaving 15 bases between them. CDR1 SQVTM and CDR2 ANQGSEA come from the germline V gene. This CDR3 is CSVGREWGYGYTF. In DNA, the CDR3 is TGCAGCGTGGGCAGGGAATGGGGCTATGGCTACACCTTC. The full variable domain, rest sourced from reference TRBV29-1 and TRBJ1-2, is SAVISQKPSRDICQRGTSLTIQCQVDSQVTMMFWYRQQPGQSLTLIATANQGSEATYESGFVIDKFPISRPNLTFSTLTVSNMSPEDSSIYLCSVGREWGYGYTFGSGTRLTVV.